What follows are 21 T cell receptor beta chains derived from one specimen sequenced in a study of CD8 T cells in Susac syndrome. A quantity of about 0.5 to 1 ug RNA underwent reverse transcription using random hexamers. Each CDR3 protein is one row after TCRdb ran MiXCR on the immunoSEQ multiplex PCR reads. The sample gives some 120,000 distinct CDR3 sequences, roughly 96% of which show up once; roughly 0.12% is in the top ten. The sequenced sample consisted of CD4+ T cells from PBMCs. The receptors were gathered from a human donor in good health.

This chain uses TRBV27 with TRBJ1-1; weak D call: TRBD1 (5 bases). In germline, CDR1 is MNHEY, CDR2 SMNVEV (reference sequence). Trimming cost V 3 bases and J 5 bases, with 19 bases left between them. The CDR3 runs to 16 residues. The CDR3 is CASSFLRGGIGTEAFF. The CDR3 coding sequence is TGTGCCAGCAGTTTCCTTAGGGGAGGTATAGGGACTGAAGCTTTCTTT.

The gene calls are TRBV5-6 and TRBJ2-3; D call uncertain. The V gene's germline CDR1 is SGHDT and CDR2 YYEEEE. Trimming cost V 1 base and J 1 base, with 10 bases left between them. CDR3 length: 15 amino acids. The CDR3 spells CASSLYGLRTDTQYF. As DNA, the CDR3 is TGTGCCAGCAGCTTGTATGGATTACGCACAGATACGCAGTATTTT.

This clonotype has only one observation. The chain couples TRBV5-1 to TRBJ2-3, with D uncertain. CDR3 size: 13 residues. The V gene's germline CDR1 is SGHRS and CDR2 YFSETQ. Trimming pared 4 bases from V and 2 bases from J, leaving 8 bases between. The CDR3 region is CASSPQSTDTQYF. The CDR3 DNA reads TGCGCCAGCAGCCCACAGTCCACAGATACGCAGTATTTT.

The gene calls are TRBV5-1 and TRBJ2-6; no definite D call. The CDR3 loop spans 18 amino acids. Germline values: CDR1 SGHRS, CDR2 YFSETQ. The V end lost 0 bases, the J end lost 1 base, and 14 bases lay between the germline ends. The CDR3 is CASSLDPPSGSGANVLTF. CDR3 sequence (DNA): TGCGCCAGCAGCTTGGATCCCCCGTCCGGTTCTGGGGCCAACGTCCTGACTTTC. The full variable domain, with the rest looked up from reference TRBV5-1 and TRBJ2-6, is KAGVTQTPRYLIKTRGQQVTLSCSPISGHRSVSWYQQTPGQGLQFLFEYFSETQRNKGNFPGRFSGRQFSNSRSEMNVSTLELGDSALYLCASSLDPPSGSGANVLTFGAGSRLTVL.

This sequence joins TRBV2 and TRBJ2-1, with D uncertain. There are 11 residues in the CDR3. V lost 1 base to trimming and J lost 10 bases, with 5 bases between them. Germline CDR1 and CDR2: SNHLY and FYNNEI. The CDR3 DNA is TGTGCCAGCAGTGAAGTACGGGAGCAGTTCTTC. This gives the protein CASSEVREQFF.

This chain's CDR3 is CSVERGVNTEAFF. CDR3 DNA: TGCAGCGTTGAGCGGGGAGTGAACACTGAAGCTTTCTTT. The V and J genes are TRBV29-1 and TRBJ1-1; no clear D gene. The germline V and J ends were trimmed by 3 bases and 0 bases, with 8 bases remaining between them. The CDR3 is 13 amino acids. Germline CDR1 reads SQVTM; CDR2 reads ANQGSEA.

V usage is TRBV27 and J usage is TRBJ2-7, with D uncertain. Trimming shortened V by 8 bases and J by 3 bases, and 14 bases separated the two germline ends. The CDR3 sequence is 13 residues long. Per germline, CDR1 MNHEY and CDR2 SMNVEV (reference sequence). The CDR3 region has the DNA TGTGCCAGCGGCCGGGCAGCCTACTACGAGCAGTACTTC. It encodes CASGRAAYYEQYF.

This chain uses TRBV7-9 with TRBJ1-2, with 8 bases lining up with TRBD1. J lost 7 bases, V lost 5 bases, and 9 bases had no gene match. CDR1 is SEHNR and CDR2 is FQNEAQ in the germline V gene (reference sequence). The CDR3 spans 14 residues. The CDR3 loop reads CASSPGAGGSGYTF. CDR3 sequence (DNA): TGTGCCAGCAGCCCCGGGGCAGGGGGCTCTGGCTACACCTTC.

The chain carries TRBV28 and TRBJ2-2; D tentatively reads TRBD1 or TRBD2 (6 bases each). The germline V gene has CDR1 MDHEN and CDR2 SYDVKM. The CDR3 sequence is 13 residues long. V shed 7 bases and J shed 5 bases, with 11 bases lying between them. The CDR3 coding sequence is TGTGCCAGCATAGGGGGGCGGACCGGGGAGCTGTTTTTT. It translates to CASIGGRTGELFF.

This chain uses TRBV28 with TRBJ2-5; a possible D gene is TRBD1 (6 bases). Germline values: CDR1 MDHEN, CDR2 SYDVKM. Trimming cost V 5 bases and J 1 base, with 17 bases left between them. CDR3 size: 16 residues. The CDR3 loop is CASSASPYRAQETQYF. In DNA, the CDR3 is TGTGCCAGCAGTGCCTCTCCATACAGGGCCCAAGAGACCCAGTACTTC. Supplemented by reference TRBV28 and TRBJ2-5, the full variable domain reads DVKVTQSSRYLVKRTGEKVFLECVQDMDHENMFWYRQDPGLGLRLIYFSYDVKMKEKGDIPEGYSVSREKKERFSLILESASTNQTSMYLCASSASPYRAQETQYFGPGTRLLVL.

The chain is built from TRBV3-1 and TRBJ2-5, with 9 bases identical to TRBD2. The CDR3 has 14 amino acids. The V and J ends lost 5 bases and 7 bases, in that order; junction bases with no gene match: 8. Germline CDR1 is LGHDT and CDR2 is YNNKEL (reference sequence). The CDR3 sequence is CASSAGTSPSTQYF. The CDR3 DNA follows: TGTGCCAGCAGCGCCGGGACTAGCCCCTCGACCCAGTACTTC.

The chain is built from TRBV28 and TRBJ2-7; D perhaps matches TRBD1 (5 bases). V lost 6 bases to trimming and J lost 6 bases, with 21 bases between them. CDR1 MDHEN and CDR2 SYDVKM come from the germline V gene. CDR3 size: 15 residues. The CDR3 reads CASSGFDKGQGEQYF. In nucleotides, the CDR3 is TGTGCCAGCAGCGGCTTTGACAAGGGTCAGGGCGAGCAGTACTTC.

This chain connects TRBV29-1 to TRBJ2-5, with TRBD2 identical over 8 bases. The germline gives CDR1 SQVTM, CDR2 ANQGSEA. The CDR3 length is 13 residues. J gave up 5 bases and V 6 bases, and 8 bases lay outside the gene matches. The CDR3 DNA reads TGCAGCGTGACGGGAGGGGACGGCGAGACCCAGTACTTC. Protein sequence: CSVTGGDGETQYF.

This clonotype was observed once. The gene calls are TRBV7-9 and TRBJ2-3; the match to TRBD2 covers 12 bases. The V and J ends lost 5 bases and 7 bases, in that order; junction bases with no gene match: 4. Germline loops: CDR1 SEHNR, CDR2 FQNEAQ (reference sequence). There are 14 residues in the CDR3. CDR3 nucleotides: TGTGCCAGCAGCCAAACTAGCGGGAGGAATACGCAGTATTTT. It encodes CASSQTSGRNTQYF. Using reference TRBV7-9 and TRBJ2-3 for the parts outside the CDR3, the full variable domain is DTGVSQNPRHKITKRGQNVTFRCDPISEHNRLYWYRQTLGQGPEFLTYFQNEAQLEKSRLLSDRFSAERPKGSFSTLEIQRTEQGDSAMYLCASSQTSGRNTQYFGPGTRLTVL.

CDR3: CASSLGGGEETQYF. The DNA for the CDR3 is TGCGCCAGCAGCTTGGGAGGGGGCGAGGAGACCCAGTACTTC. The chain couples TRBV5-1 to TRBJ2-5; 7 bases match TRBD1. The V gene's germline CDR1 is SGHRS and CDR2 YFSETQ. V lost 0 bases, J lost 5 bases, and 4 bases stayed unmatched. There are 14 residues in the CDR3.

The rearrangement links TRBV6-5 to TRBJ1-4; 7 bases match TRBD1. The CDR3 covers 15 residues. CDR1 MNHEY and CDR2 SVGAGI come from the germline V gene. Trimming at V came to 6 bases and at J to 7 bases, leaving 11 bases not matched to a gene. Here the CDR3 reads CASRGRDRVGEKLFF. The CDR3 DNA is TGTGCCAGCAGAGGACGTGACAGGGTTGGTGAAAAACTGTTTTTT.

V and J are TRBV5-1 and TRBJ2-1; D call uncertain. The germline V gene has CDR1 SGHRS and CDR2 YFSETQ. V was trimmed by 6 bases and J by 2 bases, leaving 18 bases between them. CDR3 length: 16 amino acids. The CDR3 DNA follows: TGCGCCAGCACCTCCCAACCAGCCGGCGCCTACAATGAGCAGTTCTTC. It translates to CASTSQPAGAYNEQFF.

This chain connects TRBV7-2 to TRBJ2-7, with unresolved D. CDR1 and CDR2 from the germline V gene are SGHTA and FQGNSA. Trimming left V 0 bases short and J 2 bases short, with 11 bases between. The CDR3 runs 15 residues. Here the CDR3 DNA reads TGTGCCAGCAGCTTAGCGGGTGACTCCGCCTACGAGCAGTACTTC. The encoded protein is CASSLAGDSAYEQYF.

The rearrangement joins TRBV29-1 to TRBJ1-2; 9 bases agree with TRBD1. Germline lookup yields CDR1 SQVTM and CDR2 ANQGSEA. Trimming at V came to 4 bases and at J to 3 bases, leaving 6 bases not matched to a gene. The CDR3 has 14 amino acids. The CDR3 nucleotides read TGCAGCGTTGGCCTGGGACAGGGACACTATGGCTACACCTTC. Its translation is CSVGLGQGHYGYTF.

The chain combines TRBV2 with TRBJ2-7, with a possible D match to TRBD1 (5 bases). Germline CDR1 and CDR2: SNHLY and FYNNEI. V lost 1 base and J 10 bases, leaving 17 bases between the germline ends. The CDR3 runs to 14 residues. The DNA for the CDR3 is TGTGCCAGCAGTGAAGTACAGGCCCCGGTACGCCAGTACTTC. Its translation: CASSEVQAPVRQYF.

V gene TRBV12-3 or TRBV12-4 combines with J gene TRBJ2-1; 7 bases align to TRBD2. Losses at the gene ends were 5 bases for V and 8 bases for J; bases not matched to a gene: 15. This CDR3 is built from 16 residues. Written as DNA, the CDR3 is TGTGCCAGCAGTGCGCAGGGTTCAAAGCGGGACCATGAGCAGTTCTTC. This codes for CASSAQGSKRDHEQFF.